Detailed here is one T cell receptor beta chain. No antigen is known for it. Profiled with immunoSEQ multiplex PCR; TCRdb holds only in-frame clones, not every one. The sample includes 850,000 to 1,200,000 clones, about 77% of them seen just once. These data belong to a study of shared clonotypes between healthy human individuals. Points from the study as a whole: Naive CD4 clonotype sharing across a handful of donors was roughly 5%.

CDR1 and CDR2 from the germline V gene are SGHDN and FVKESK. CDR3 length equals 15 residues. Trimming took 2 bases from V and 1 from J, leaving 10 bases between them. The genes are TRBV14 and TRBJ2-3; D is perhaps TRBD2 (5 bases). The sequenced sample was memory CD4+ T cells sorted from blood. As for subset: CD45RA-negative fraction. The source of this sequence is a man aged 18-30 years in good health. Here the CDR3 reads CASSQWSGRTDTQYF. The CDR3 DNA sequence: TGTGCCAGCAGCCAATGGAGCGGCCGCACAGATACGCAGTATTTT.